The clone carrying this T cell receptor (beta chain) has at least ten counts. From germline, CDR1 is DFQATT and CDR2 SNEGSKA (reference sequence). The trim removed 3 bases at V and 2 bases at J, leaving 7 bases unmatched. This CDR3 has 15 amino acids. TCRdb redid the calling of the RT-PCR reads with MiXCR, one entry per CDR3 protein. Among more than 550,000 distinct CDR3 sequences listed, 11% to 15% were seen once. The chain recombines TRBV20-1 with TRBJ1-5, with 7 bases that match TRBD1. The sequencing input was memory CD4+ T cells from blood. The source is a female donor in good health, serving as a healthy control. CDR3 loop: CSARPRGGRNQPQHF. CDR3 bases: TGCAGTGCTAGGCCCAGGGGGGGCCGCAATCAGCCCCAGCATTTT.